This is a list of T cell receptor beta chains from one sample in a study of neurological immune-mediated disorders. Each CDR3 protein gets one entry after TCRdb re-called the 5' RACE reads with MiXCR. This sample yields tens of thousands of distinct CDR3 sequences, of which 2.5% to 3% are seen a single time; over 0.95% belongs to the top ten. Material for sequencing was PBMCs. The receptors shown here come from a woman aged 25 to 39 with multiple sclerosis. Both conserved end residues are trimmed from each CDR3. Sizes are listed as how often the clone was seen (once, few, many) or a class if it is expanded.

abundance | v_gene | CDR3aa
many | TRBV20-1 | SAPRQGRATQY
many | TRBV12-3/TRBV12-4 | ASSPGTGISEQY
many | TRBV9 | ASSVGRRELPGELF
many | TRBV9 | ASSVGVAHTQG
many | TRBV7-2 | ASSLRSDSPLH
many | TRBV12-3/TRBV12-4 | ASSGPNSYEQY
few | TRBV4-1 | ASRGLEAGVGDTQY
many | TRBV12-3/TRBV12-4 | ASSPQGVGNTIY
many | TRBV20-1 | SARDQAGKAEKLF
many | TRBV5-1 | ASIMFAGLADTQY
many | TRBV6-1 | ASRSPGQRNQPQH
many | TRBV27 | ASSFRGLVTDTQY
many | TRBV20-1 | SARAGSWNTQY
few | TRBV20-1 | SASLAGVGEQF
many | TRBV6-6 | ASSWAGSNQPQH
many | TRBV25-1 | ASSEYSWGANEKLF
many | TRBV20-1 | SAPGLAGAYEQF
many | TRBV9 | ASSARDRTKETQY
many | TRBV20-1 | SARYGYSNQPQH
many | TRBV14 | ASSLVNTIY
many | TRBV20-1 | SAFRTATYGYT
many | TRBV29-1 | SGSGQGVNTEAF